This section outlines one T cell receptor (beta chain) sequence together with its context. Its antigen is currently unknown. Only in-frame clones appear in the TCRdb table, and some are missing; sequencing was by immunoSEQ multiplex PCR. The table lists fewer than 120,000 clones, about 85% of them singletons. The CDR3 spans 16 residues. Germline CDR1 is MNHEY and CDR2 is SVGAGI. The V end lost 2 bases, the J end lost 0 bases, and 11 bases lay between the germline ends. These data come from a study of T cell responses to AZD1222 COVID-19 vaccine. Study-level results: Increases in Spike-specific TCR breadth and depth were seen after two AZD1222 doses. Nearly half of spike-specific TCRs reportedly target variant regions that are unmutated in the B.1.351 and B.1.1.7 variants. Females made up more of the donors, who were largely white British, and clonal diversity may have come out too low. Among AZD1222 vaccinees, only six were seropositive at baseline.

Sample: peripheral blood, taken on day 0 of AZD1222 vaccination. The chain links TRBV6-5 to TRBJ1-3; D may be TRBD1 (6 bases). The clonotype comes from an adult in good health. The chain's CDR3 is CASSYQMTGSGNTIYF. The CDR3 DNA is TGTGCCAGCAGTTACCAGATGACAGGCTCTGGAAACACCATATATTTT.